This T cell receptor beta chain was captured in a study of blood T cells in healthy people across ages. Study-wide findings and caveats: PBMCs that were unsorted prevented a conclusive naive versus antigen-experienced comparison. It was not known whether donors were CMV positive (a possible confounder of expanded clonotype changes). The study found TCR beta diversity correlated strongly with naive T cell percentage.

A second PCR of roughly 7 to 11 cycles used a sample-barcoded 5' primer and a J-beta primer mix. Using its own MiXCR run on the 5' RACE reads, TCRdb lists one record per CDR3 protein. The repertoire has hundreds of thousands of distinct CDR3 sequences, approximately 53% of them found once; the top ten carry approximately 24%. With regard to this clonotype: As yet, its antigen is unknown.

The authors extracted at least 5 micrograms of total RNA per sample. Germline assignment: CDR1 SQVTM and CDR2 ANQGSEA. There are 12 residues in the CDR3. The trim removed 7 bases at V and 14 bases at J, leaving 13 bases unmatched. The clonotype comes from a man aged 35-49 years in good health. Sequenced input: blood. This sequence joins TRBV29-1 and TRBJ2-1; 8 nucleotides line up with TRBD1. CDR3 sequence (DNA): TGCAGCGGGAAGGACAGGGCCGACCTCGAGTTCTTC. It specifies CSGKDRADLEFF.